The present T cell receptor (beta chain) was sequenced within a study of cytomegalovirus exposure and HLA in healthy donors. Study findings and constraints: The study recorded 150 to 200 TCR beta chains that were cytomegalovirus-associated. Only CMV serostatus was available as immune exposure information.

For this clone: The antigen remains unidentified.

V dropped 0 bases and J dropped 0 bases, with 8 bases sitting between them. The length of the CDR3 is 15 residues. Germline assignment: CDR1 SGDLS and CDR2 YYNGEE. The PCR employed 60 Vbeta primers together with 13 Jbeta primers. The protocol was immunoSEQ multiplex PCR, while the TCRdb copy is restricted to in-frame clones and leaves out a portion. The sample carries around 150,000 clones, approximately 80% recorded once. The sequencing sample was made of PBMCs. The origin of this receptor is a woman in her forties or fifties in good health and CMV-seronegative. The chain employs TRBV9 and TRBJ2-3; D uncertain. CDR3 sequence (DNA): TGTGCCAGCAGCGTAGTAGTGTCTAGCACAGATACGCAGTATTTT. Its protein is CASSVVVSSTDTQYF. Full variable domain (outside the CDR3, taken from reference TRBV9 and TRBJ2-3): DSGVTQTPKHLITATGQRVTLRCSPRSGDLSVYWYQQSLDQGLQFLIQYYNGEERAKGNILERFSAQQFPDLHSELNLSSLELGDSALYFCASSVVVSSTDTQYFGPGTRLTVL.